This record covers a single T cell receptor (beta chain). The antigen is unknown. These data come from a study of a mutant IDH1 vaccine in newly diagnosed glioma. Study-wide context: Patients, over weeks 1, 3, 5, 7, 11, 15, 19 and 23, received a total of eight vaccinations. Patients were pretreated with radiotherapy, temozolomide, or both, mostly both. Onset of vaccination occurred 4-6 weeks following radiotherapy alone, or with temozolomide cycles. Mean patient age was about 40 years; approximately 60% were male and about 38% female.

Assay used: immunoSEQ multiplex PCR; TCRdb lists only in-frame clones, some missing. Of about 72,000 clones in the sample, over 70% were seen once. Germline V gene lookup returns CDR1 MGHRA and CDR2 YSYEKL. V gave up 4 bases and J gave up 5 bases, with 20 bases separating them. This CDR3 contains 16 residues. The time point is: week 23, last vaccination. With topical imiquimod, each dose of the vaccine consisted of 300 ug of mutant IDH1 20-mer peptide. V is TRBV4-1 and J is TRBJ1-1; D is perhaps TRBD1 (5 bases). The sample consisted of PBMCs, taken from a glioma patient whose treatment included an IDH1 peptide vaccine. The TCR was taken from a man younger than 30 with glioma. Here the CDR3 DNA reads TGCGCCAGCAGCCTTGAAGGCCGCGGGGAGGGGACTGAAGCTTTCTTT. Amino acid sequence: CASSLEGRGEGTEAFF.